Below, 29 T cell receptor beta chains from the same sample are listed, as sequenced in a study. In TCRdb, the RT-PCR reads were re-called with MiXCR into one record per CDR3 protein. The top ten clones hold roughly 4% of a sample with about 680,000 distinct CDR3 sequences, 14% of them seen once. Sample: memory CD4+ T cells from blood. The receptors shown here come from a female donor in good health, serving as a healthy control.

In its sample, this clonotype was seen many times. The CDR3 region has the DNA TGTGCCAGCAGCAAAGCGGATAGGCTAGCAGGGCAGTTCTTC. Amino acid sequence: CASSKADRLAGQFF. The chain links TRBV5-6 to TRBJ2-1, with a weak D call TRBD2 (5 bases). This CDR3 has 14 residues. Germline loops: CDR1 SGHDT, CDR2 YYEEEE. Trimming pared 4 bases from V and 12 bases from J, leaving 20 bases between.

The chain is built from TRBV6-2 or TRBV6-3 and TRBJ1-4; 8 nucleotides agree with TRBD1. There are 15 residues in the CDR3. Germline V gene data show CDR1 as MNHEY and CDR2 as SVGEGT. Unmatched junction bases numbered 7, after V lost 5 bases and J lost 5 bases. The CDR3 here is CASSPPTGENEKLFF. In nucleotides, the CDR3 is TGTGCCAGCAGTCCCCCGACAGGGGAGAATGAAAAACTGTTTTTT.

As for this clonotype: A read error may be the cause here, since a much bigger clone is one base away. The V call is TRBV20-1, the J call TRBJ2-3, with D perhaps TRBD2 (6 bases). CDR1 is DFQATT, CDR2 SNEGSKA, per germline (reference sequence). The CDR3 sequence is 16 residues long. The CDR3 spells CSASRPNSGRTDAQYF. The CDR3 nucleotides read TGCAGTGCTAGTAGGCCGAATAGCGGCCGCACAGATGCGCAGTATTTT.

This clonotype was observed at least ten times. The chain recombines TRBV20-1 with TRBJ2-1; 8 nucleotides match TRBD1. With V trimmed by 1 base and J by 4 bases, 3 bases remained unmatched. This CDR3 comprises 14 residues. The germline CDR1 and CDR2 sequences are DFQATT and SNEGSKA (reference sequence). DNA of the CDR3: TGCAGTGCTAGAGCAGGGGGCGCGTACAATGAGCAGTTCTTC. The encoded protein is CSARAGGAYNEQFF.

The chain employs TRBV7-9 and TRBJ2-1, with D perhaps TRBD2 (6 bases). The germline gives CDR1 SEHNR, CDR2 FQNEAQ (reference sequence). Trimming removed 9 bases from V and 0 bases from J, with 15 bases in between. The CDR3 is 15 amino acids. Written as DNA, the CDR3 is TGTGCCAGTAGACCGGGAGCCGGCTCCTACAATGAGCAGTTCTTC. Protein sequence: CASRPGAGSYNEQFF.

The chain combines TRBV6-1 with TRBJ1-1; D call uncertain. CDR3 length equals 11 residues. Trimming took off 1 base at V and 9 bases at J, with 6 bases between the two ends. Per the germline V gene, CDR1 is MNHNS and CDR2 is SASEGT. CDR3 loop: CASSEVPQAFF. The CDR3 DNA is TGTGCCAGCAGTGAAGTACCTCAAGCTTTCTTT.

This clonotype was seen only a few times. CDR3 residues: CASSPTLGRYTEAFF. CDR3 sequence (DNA): TGTGCCAGCAGCCCAACACTGGGCAGATACACTGAAGCTTTCTTT. This chain links TRBV5-5 with TRBJ1-1; no firm D call. The germline V and J ends were trimmed by 4 bases and 3 bases, with 16 bases remaining between them. Per the germline V gene, CDR1 is SGHKS and CDR2 is YYEKEE (reference sequence). This CDR3 contains 15 residues. Filled out from reference TRBV5-5 and TRBJ1-1, the complete variable domain reads DAGVTQSPTHLIKTRGQQVTLRCSPISGHKSVSWYQQVLGQGPQFIFQYYEKEERGRGNFPDRFSARQFPNYSSELNVNALLLGDSALYLCASSPTLGRYTEAFFGQGTRLTVV.

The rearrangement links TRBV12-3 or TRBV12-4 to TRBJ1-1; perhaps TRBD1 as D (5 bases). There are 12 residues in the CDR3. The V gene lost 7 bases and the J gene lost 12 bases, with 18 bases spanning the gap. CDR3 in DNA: TGTGCCAGCATCCCAAGGGGATCAGCTACTTTCTTT. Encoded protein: CASIPRGSATFF.

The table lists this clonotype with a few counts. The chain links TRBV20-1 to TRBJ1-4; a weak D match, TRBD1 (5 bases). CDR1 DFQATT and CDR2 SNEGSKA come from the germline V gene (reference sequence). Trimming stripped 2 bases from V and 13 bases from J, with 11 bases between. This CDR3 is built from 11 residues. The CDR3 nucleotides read TGCAGTGCTAGACGGGACCGGGGACTGTTTTTT. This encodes CSARRDRGLFF.

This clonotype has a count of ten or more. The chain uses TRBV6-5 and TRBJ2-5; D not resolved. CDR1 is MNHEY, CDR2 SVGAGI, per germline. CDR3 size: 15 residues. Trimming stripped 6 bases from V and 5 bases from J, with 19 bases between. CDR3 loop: CASRARTAIRETQYF. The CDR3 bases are TGTGCCAGCAGGGCACGAACAGCGATAAGGGAGACCCAGTACTTC.

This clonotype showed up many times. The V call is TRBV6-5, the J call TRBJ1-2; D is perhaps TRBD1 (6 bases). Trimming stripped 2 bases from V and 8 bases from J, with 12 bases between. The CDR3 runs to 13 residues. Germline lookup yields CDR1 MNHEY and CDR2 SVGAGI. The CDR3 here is CASSYDGGGGYTF. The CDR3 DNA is TGTGCCAGCAGTTACGACGGGGGCGGGGGCTACACCTTC.

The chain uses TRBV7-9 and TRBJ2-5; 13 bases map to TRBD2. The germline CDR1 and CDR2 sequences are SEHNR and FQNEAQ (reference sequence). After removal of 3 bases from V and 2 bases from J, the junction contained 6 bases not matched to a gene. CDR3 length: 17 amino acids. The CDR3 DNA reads TGTGCCAGCAGCTTTGGGGGGACTAGCGGGACGCAAGAGACCCAGTACTTC. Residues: CASSFGGTSGTQETQYF.

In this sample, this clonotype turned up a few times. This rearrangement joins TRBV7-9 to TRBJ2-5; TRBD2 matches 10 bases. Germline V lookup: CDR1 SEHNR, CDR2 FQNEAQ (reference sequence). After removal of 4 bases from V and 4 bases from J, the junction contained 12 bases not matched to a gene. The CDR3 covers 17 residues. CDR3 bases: TGTGCCAGCAGCTCAAGGAGCGGGAGGGCCCCGGGAGAGACCCAGTACTTC. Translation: CASSSRSGRAPGETQYF. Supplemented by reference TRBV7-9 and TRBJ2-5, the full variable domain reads DTGVSQNPRHKITKRGQNVTFRCDPISEHNRLYWYRQTLGQGPEFLTYFQNEAQLEKSRLLSDRFSAERPKGSFSTLEIQRTEQGDSAMYLCASSSRSGRAPGETQYFGPGTRLLVL.

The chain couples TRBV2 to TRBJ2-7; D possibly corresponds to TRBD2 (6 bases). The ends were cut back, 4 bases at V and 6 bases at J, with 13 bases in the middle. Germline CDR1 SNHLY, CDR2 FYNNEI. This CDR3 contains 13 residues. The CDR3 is CASSAREQGEQYF. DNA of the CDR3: TGTGCCAGCAGTGCCCGGGAGCAGGGCGAGCAGTACTTC. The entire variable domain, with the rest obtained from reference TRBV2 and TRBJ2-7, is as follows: EPEVTQTPSHQVTQMGQEVILRCVPISNHLYFYWYRQILGQKVEFLVSFYNNEISEKSEIFDDQFSVERPDGSNFTLKIRSTKLEDSAMYFCASSAREQGEQYFGPGTRLTVT.

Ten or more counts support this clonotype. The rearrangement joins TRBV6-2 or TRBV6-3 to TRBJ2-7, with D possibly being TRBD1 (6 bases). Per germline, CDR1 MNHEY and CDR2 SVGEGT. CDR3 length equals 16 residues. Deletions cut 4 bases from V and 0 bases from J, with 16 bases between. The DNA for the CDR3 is TGTGCCAGCAGTTCCCCGGGGACATCCGGCTCCTACGAGCAGTACTTC. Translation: CASSSPGTSGSYEQYF.

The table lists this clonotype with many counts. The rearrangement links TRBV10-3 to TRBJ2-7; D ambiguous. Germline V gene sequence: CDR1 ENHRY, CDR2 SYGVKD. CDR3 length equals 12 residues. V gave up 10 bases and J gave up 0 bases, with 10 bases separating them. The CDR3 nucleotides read TGTGCCACCAACAGTAACTCCTACGAGCAGTACTTC. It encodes CATNSNSYEQYF.

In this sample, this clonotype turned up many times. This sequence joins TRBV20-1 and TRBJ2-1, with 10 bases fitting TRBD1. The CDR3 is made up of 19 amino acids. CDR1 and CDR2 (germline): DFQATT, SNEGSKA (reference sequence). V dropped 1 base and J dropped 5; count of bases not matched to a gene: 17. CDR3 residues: CSARGAIRGTGANHNEQFF. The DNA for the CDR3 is TGCAGTGCTAGAGGGGCCATTCGAGGGACAGGGGCGAACCACAATGAGCAGTTCTTC.

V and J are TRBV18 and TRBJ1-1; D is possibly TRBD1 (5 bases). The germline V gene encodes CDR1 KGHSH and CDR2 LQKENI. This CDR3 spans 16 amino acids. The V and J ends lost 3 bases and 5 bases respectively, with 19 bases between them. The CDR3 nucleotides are TGTGCCAGCTCACCGCCACCGGGGCACCGAGGGACTGAAGCTTTCTTT. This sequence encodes CASSPPPGHRGTEAFF.

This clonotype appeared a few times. Here the CDR3 reads CASSVVGGNNEQFF. CDR3 bases: TGTGCCAGCAGCGTAGTGGGGGGGAACAATGAGCAGTTCTTC. The J gene is TRBJ2-1, the V gene TRBV9; the match to TRBD2 covers 7 bases. Germline V CDR1 and CDR2: SGDLS, YYNGEE. Germline trimming cut 0 bases from V and 5 bases from J; bases unmatched to any gene: 2. This CDR3 region has 14 residues.

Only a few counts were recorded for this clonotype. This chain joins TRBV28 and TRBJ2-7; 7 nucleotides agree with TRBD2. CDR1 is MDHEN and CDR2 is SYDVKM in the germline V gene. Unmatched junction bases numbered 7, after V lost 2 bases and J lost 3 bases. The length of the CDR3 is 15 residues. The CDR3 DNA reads TGTGCCAGCAGTTTAGACCCAGCGGGATTCTACGAGCAGTACTTC. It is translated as CASSLDPAGFYEQYF.

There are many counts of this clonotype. This CDR3 is CAISESGGAAEAFF. CDR3 coding DNA: TGTGCCATCAGTGAGTCCGGGGGGGCCGCTGAAGCTTTCTTT. The chain is built from TRBV10-3 and TRBJ1-1; D possibly corresponds to TRBD1 (6 bases). The CDR3 runs 14 residues. The V and J ends lost 0 bases and 6 bases respectively, with 11 bases between them. Germline loops: CDR1 ENHRY, CDR2 SYGVKD.

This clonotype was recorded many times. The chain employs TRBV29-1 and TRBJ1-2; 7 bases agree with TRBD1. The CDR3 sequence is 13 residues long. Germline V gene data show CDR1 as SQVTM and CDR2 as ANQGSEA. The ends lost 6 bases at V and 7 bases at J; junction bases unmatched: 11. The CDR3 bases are TGCAGCGTCGGGACAGCCCCGGGGTCTGGCTACACCTTC. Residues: CSVGTAPGSGYTF.

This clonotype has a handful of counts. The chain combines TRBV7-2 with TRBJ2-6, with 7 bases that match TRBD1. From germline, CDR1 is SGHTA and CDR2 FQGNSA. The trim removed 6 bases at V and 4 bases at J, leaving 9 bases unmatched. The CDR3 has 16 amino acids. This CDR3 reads CASSHRGTGGANVLTF. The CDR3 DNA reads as TGTGCCAGCAGTCACAGGGGTACGGGCGGGGCCAACGTCCTGACTTTC.

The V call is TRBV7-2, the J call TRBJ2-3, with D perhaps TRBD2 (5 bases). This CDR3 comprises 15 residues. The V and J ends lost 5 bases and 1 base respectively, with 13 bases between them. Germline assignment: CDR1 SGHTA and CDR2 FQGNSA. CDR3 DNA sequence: TGTGCCAGCAGCCCATACGTTAGCGGCACAGATACGCAGTATTTT. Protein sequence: CASSPYVSGTDTQYF.

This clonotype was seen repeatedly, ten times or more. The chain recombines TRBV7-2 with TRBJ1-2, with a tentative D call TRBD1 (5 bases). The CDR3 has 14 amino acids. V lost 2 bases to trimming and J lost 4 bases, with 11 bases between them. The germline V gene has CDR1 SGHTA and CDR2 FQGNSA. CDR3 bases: TGTGCCAGCAGCTTAACAGGATCGGGCTATGGCTACACCTTC. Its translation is CASSLTGSGYGYTF.

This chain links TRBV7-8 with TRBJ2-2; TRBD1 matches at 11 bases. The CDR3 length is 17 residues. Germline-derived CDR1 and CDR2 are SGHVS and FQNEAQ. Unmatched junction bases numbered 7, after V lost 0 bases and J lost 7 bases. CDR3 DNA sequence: TGTGCCAGCAGCTTAGCTGGGCGGACAGGGGGCCTCGGGGAGCTGTTTTTT. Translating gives CASSLAGRTGGLGELFF.

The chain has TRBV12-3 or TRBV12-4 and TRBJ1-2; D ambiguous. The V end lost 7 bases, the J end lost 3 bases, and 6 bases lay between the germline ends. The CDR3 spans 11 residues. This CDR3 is CASTLHYGYTF. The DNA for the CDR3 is TGTGCCAGCACCCTTCACTATGGCTACACCTTC.

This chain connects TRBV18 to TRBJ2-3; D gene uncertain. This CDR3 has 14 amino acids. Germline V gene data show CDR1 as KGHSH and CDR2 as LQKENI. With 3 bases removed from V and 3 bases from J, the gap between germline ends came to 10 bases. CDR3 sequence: CASSPTLDTDTQYF. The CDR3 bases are TGTGCCAGCTCACCGACCCTAGATACAGATACGCAGTATTTT.

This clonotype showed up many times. CDR3 protein: CSVDLDGAYGYTF. CDR3 bases: TGCAGCGTTGATCTGGATGGGGCCTATGGCTACACCTTC. The chain couples TRBV29-1 to TRBJ1-2, with D perhaps TRBD1 (5 bases). The length of the CDR3 is 13 residues. Trimming stripped 3 bases from V and 4 bases from J, with 12 bases between. In germline, CDR1 is SQVTM, CDR2 ANQGSEA.